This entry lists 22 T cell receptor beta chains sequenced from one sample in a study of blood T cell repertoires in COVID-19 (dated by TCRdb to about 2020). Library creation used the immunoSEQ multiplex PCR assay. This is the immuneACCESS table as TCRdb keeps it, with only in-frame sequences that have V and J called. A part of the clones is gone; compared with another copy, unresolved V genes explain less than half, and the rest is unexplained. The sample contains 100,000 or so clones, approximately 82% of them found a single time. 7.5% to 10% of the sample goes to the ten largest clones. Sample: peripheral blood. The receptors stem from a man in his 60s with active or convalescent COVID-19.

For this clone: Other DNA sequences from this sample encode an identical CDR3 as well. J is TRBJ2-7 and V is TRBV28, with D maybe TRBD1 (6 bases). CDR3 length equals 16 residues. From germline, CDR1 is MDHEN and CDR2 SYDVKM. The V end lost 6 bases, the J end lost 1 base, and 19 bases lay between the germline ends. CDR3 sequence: CASRRGLAGDSYEQYF. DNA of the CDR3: TGTGCCAGCAGGCGAGGACTGGCAGGGGATTCCTACGAGCAGTACTTC.

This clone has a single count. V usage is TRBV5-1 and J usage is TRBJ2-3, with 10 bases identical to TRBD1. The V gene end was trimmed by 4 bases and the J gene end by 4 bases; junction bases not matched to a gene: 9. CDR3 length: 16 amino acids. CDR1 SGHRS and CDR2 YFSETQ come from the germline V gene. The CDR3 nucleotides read TGCGCCAGCAGCCTGGTGGGGACAGGGGTCGCAGATACGCAGTATTTT. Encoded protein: CASSLVGTGVADTQYF.

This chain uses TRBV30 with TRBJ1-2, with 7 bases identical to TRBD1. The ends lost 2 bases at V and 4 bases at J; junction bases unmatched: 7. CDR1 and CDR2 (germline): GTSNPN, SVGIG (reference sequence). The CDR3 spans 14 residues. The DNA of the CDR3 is TGTGCCTGGAGTCGGGACAGAACAATCTATGGCTACACCTTC. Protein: CAWSRDRTIYGYTF.

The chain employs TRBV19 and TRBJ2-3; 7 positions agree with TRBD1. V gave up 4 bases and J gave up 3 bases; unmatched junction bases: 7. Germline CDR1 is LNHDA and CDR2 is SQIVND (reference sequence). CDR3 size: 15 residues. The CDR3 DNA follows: TGTGCCAGTAGTACCCGACAGGGTGGGACAGATACGCAGTATTTT. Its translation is CASSTRQGGTDTQYF.

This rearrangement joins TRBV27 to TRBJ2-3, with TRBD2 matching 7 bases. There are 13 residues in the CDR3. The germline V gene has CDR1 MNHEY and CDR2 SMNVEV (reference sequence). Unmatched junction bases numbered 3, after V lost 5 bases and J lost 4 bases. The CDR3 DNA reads TGTGCCAGCAGTAGCGGGACCCCAGATACGCAGTATTTT. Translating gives CASSSGTPDTQYF.

CDR3 amino acids: CASSPSPGQGSGVYGYTF. The DNA of the CDR3 is TGTGCCAGCAGCCCTTCCCCCGGACAGGGGAGTGGTGTCTATGGCTACACCTTC. The chain couples TRBV3-1 (or the pseudogene TRBV3-2) to TRBJ1-2; 9 bases fit TRBD1. The germline V gene encodes CDR1 LGHDT and CDR2 YNNKEL (reference sequence). The CDR3 runs to 18 residues. V trimming: 4 bases; J trimming: 4 bases; junction bases outside the gene matches: 16.

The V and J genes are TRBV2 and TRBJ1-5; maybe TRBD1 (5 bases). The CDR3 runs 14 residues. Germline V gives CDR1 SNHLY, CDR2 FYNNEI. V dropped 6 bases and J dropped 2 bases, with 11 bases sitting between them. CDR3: CASSVRGGNQPQHF. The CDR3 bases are TGTGCCAGCAGCGTTCGGGGGGGCAATCAGCCCCAGCATTTT.

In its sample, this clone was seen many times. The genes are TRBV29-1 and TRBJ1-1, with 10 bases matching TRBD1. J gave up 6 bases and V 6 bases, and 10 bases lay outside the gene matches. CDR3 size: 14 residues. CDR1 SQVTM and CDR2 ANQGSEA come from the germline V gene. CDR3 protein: CSVEYLTGGPEAFF. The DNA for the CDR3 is TGCAGCGTGGAGTATTTGACAGGGGGCCCTGAAGCTTTCTTT.

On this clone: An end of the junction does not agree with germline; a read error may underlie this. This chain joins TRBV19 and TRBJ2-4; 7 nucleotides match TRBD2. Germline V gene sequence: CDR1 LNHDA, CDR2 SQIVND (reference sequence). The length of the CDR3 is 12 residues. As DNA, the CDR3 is TGTGCCAGTAGTATATACGGGGGGTCCCTCGACTTC. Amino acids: CASSIYGGSLDF.

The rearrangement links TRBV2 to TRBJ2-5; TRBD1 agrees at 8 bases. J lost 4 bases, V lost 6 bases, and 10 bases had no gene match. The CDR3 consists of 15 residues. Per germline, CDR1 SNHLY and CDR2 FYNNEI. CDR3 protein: CASRSGTGILETQYF. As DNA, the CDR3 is TGTGCCAGCAGATCCGGGACAGGAATATTAGAGACCCAGTACTTC.

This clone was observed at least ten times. CDR3 bases: TGTGCCAGCAGCCGCACAGGGCTCGACGGGTATGGCTACACCTTC. Translation gives CASSRTGLDGYGYTF. The chain carries TRBV11-2 and TRBJ1-2; D may be TRBD1 (6 bases). From germline, CDR1 is SGHAT and CDR2 FQNNGV. Trimming left V 5 bases short and J 5 bases short, with 18 bases between. The CDR3 is 15 residues long.

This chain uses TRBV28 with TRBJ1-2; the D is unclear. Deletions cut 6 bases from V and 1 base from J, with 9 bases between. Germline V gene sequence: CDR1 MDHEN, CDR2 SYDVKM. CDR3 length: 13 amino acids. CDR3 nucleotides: TGTGCCAGCAGGCTGACTATTAACTATGGCTACACCTTC. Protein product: CASRLTINYGYTF.

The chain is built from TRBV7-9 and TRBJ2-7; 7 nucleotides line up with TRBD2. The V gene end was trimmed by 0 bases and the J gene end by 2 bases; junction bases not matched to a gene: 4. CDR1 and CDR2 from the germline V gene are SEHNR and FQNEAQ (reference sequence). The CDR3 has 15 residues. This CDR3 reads CASSLAASGPYEQYF. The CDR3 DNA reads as TGTGCCAGCAGCTTAGCGGCTAGCGGCCCCTACGAGCAGTACTTC.

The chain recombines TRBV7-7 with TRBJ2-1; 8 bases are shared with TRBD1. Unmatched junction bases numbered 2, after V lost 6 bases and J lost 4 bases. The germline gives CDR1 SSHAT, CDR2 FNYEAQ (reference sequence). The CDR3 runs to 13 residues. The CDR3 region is CASSQGAYNEQFF. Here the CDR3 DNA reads TGTGCCAGCAGTCAGGGGGCTTACAATGAGCAGTTCTTC.

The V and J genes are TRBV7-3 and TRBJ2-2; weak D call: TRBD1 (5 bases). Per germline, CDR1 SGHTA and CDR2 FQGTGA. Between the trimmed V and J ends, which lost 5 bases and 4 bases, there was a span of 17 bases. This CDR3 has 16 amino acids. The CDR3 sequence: CASSSDSFLATGELFF. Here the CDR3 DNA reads TGTGCCAGCAGCAGCGACAGCTTTTTAGCCACCGGGGAGCTGTTTTTT.

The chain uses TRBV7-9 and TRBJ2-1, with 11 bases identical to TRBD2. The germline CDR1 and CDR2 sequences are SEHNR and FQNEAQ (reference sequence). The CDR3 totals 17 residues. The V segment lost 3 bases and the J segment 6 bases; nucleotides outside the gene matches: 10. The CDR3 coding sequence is TGTGCCAGCAGCTTGGGTAGCGGGAGGGTATCGGGCAATGAGCAGTTCTTC. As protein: CASSLGSGRVSGNEQFF.

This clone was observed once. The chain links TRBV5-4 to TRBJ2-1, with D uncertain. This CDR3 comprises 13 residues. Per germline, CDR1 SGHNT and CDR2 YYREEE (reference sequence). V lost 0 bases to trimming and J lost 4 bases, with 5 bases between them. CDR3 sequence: CASSLVLYNEQFF. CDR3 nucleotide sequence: TGTGCCAGCAGCTTGGTTCTGTACAATGAGCAGTTCTTC.

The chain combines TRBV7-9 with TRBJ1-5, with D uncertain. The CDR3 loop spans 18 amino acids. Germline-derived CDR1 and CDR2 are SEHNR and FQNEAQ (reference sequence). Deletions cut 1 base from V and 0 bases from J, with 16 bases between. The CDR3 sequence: CASSLDYGQLNSNQPQHF. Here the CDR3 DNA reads TGTGCCAGCAGCTTAGATTATGGGCAGCTAAATAGCAATCAGCCCCAGCATTTT.

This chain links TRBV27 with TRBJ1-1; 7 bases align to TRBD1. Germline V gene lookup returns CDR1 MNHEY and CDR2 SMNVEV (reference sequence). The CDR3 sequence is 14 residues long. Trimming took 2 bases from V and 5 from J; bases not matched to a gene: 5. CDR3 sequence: CASSLKGAWTEAFF. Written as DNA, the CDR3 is TGTGCCAGCAGTTTAAAGGGGGCCTGGACTGAAGCTTTCTTT.

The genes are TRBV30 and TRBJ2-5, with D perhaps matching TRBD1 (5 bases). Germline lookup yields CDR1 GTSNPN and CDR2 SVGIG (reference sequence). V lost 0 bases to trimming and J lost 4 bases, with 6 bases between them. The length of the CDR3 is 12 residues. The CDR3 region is CAWSVGVETQYF. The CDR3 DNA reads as TGTGCCTGGAGTGTAGGGGTAGAGACCCAGTACTTC.

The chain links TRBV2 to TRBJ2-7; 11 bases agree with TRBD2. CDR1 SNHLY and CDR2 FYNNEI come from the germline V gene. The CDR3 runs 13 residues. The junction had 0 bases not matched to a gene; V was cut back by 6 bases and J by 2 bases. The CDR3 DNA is TGTGCCAGCAGACTAGCGGGAGCCTACGAGCAGTACTTC. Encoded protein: CASRLAGAYEQYF.

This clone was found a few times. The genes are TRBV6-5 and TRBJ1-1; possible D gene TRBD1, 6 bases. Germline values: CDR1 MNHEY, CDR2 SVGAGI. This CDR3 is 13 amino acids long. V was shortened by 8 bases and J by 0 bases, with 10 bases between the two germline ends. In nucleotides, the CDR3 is TGTGCCAGCCGACAGGACCTGAACACTGAAGCTTTCTTT. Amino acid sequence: CASRQDLNTEAFF.